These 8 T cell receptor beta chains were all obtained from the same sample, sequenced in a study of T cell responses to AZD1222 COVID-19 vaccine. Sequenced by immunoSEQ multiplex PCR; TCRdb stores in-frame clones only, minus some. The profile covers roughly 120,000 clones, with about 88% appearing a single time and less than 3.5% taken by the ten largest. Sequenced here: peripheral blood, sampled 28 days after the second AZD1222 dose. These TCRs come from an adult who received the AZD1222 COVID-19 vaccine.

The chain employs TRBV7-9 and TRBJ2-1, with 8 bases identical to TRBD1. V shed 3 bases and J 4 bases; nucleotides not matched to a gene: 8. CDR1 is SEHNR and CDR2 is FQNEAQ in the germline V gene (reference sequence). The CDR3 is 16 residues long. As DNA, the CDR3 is TGTGCCAGCAGCTTTTCAGGGGGCTCGGGGTACAATGAGCAGTTCTTC. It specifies CASSFSGGSGYNEQFF. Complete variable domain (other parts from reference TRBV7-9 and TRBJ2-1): DTGVSQNPRHKITKRGQNVTFRCDPISEHNRLYWYRQTLGQGPEFLTYFQNEAQLEKSRLLSDRFSAERPKGSFSTLEIQRTEQGDSAMYLCASSFSGGSGYNEQFFGPGTRLTVL.

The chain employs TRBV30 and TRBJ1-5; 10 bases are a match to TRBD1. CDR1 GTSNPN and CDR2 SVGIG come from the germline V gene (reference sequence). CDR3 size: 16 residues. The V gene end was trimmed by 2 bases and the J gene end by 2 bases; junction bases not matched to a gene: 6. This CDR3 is CAWSRPGTGGNQPQHF. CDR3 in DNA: TGTGCCTGGAGTAGACCCGGGACAGGGGGCAATCAGCCCCAGCATTTT.

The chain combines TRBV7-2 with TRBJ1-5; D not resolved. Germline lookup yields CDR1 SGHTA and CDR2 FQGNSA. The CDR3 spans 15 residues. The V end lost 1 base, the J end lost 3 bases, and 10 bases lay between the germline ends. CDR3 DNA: TGTGCCAGCAGCTTAGAGGCGGGTTACAATCAGCCCCAGCATTTT. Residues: CASSLEAGYNQPQHF.

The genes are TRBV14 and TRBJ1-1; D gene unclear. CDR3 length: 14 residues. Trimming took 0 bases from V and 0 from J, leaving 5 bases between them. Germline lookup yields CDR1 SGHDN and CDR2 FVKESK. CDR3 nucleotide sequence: TGTGCCAGCAGCCAAGACAGCCTGAACACTGAAGCTTTCTTT. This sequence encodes CASSQDSLNTEAFF.

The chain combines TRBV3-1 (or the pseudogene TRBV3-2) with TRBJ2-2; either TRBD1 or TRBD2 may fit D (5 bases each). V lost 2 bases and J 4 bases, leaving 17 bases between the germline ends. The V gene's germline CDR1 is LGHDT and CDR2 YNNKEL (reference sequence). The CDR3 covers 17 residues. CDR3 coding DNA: TGTGCCAGCAGCCAAACACCGGGACCTTCGGGCACCGGGGAGCTGTTTTTT. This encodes CASSQTPGPSGTGELFF.

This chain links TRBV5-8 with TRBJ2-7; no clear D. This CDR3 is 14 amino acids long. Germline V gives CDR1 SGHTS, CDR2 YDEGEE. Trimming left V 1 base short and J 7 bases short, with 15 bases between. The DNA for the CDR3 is TGTGCCAGCAGCTTGAAGGACCGGGTTGGGGAGCAGTACTTC. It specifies CASSLKDRVGEQYF.

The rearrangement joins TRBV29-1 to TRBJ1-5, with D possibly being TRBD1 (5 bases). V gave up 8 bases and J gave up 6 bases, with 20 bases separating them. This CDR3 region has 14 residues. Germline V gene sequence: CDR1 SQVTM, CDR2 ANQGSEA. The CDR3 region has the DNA TGCAGCTACTCCGTTTCAGTCGGGGGTCAGCCCCAGCATTTT. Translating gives CSYSVSVGGQPQHF. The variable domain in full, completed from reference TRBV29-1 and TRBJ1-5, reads SAVISQKPSRDICQRGTSLTIQCQVDSQVTMMFWYRQQPGQSLTLIATANQGSEATYESGFVIDKFPISRPNLTFSTLTVSNMSPEDSSIYLCSYSVSVGGQPQHFGDGTRLSIL.

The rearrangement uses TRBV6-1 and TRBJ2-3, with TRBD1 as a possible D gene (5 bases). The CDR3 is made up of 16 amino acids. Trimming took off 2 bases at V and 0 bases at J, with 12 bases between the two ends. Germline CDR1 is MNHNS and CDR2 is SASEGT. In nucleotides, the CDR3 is TGTGCCAGCAGTGAACGGGCAGGGATAAGCACAGATACGCAGTATTTT. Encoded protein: CASSERAGISTDTQYF.